The following is a TCR beta chain sequence with its context. The source of the sample is a study of blood T cell repertoires in COVID-19. V lost 6 bases, J lost 14 bases, and 17 bases lay in between. The germline V gene encodes CDR1 MNHNY and CDR2 SVGAGI (reference sequence). The CDR3 has 13 residues. A Seattle source enrolled patients during active infection and followed them longitudinally. Sequencing was performed with immunoSEQ multiplex PCR; in TCRdb, only in-frame clones are kept and a portion is missing. The sample has about 150,000 clones; approximately 86% are singletons. The receptor was derived from a man older than 75 with COVID-19, enrolled during active disease. The source material was peripheral blood. The chain employs TRBV6-6 and TRBJ1-6, with D tentatively TRBD1 (5 bases). CDR3 sequence: CASSPRDSLTLHF. In nucleotides, the CDR3 is TGTGCCAGCAGCCCCAGGGACTCCCTCACCCTCCACTTT.